Below are 18 T cell receptor beta chains sequenced from a single sample in a study of blood T cell repertoires in COVID-19. Assay used: immunoSEQ multiplex PCR; TCRdb lists only in-frame clones, some missing. The sample shows 150,000 to 250,000 clones, about 93% of them seen only once. The sequencing input was peripheral blood. The receptors originated from a man aged 25 to 40 with COVID-19, enrolled during active disease.

The V call is TRBV15, the J call TRBJ1-1; 9 bases map to TRBD1. The germline V gene has CDR1 LNHNV and CDR2 YYDKDF (reference sequence). This CDR3 spans 15 amino acids. V shed 3 bases, J shed 6 bases, and the junction held 8 bases outside the gene matches. The CDR3 region is CATSSRDRAHAEAFF. The CDR3 DNA follows: TGTGCCACCAGCAGTCGGGACAGGGCTCACGCTGAAGCTTTCTTT.

This sequence joins TRBV5-1 and TRBJ1-1, with 7 positions matching TRBD1. Germline lookup yields CDR1 SGHRS and CDR2 YFSETQ. V was pared by 7 bases and J by 4 bases, with 13 bases of the junction left unmatched. The CDR3 has 15 residues. CDR3 in amino acids: CASSRRQGESTEAFF. In DNA form, the CDR3 reads TGCGCCAGCTCTCGGCGGCAGGGGGAATCCACTGAAGCTTTCTTT.

Note on this clone: This same CDR3 is encoded by further DNA sequences in the sample. The rearrangement joins TRBV5-1 to TRBJ1-4; 7 bases align to TRBD1. The germline gives CDR1 SGHRS, CDR2 YFSETQ. The CDR3 has 14 amino acids. Trimming cost V 3 bases and J 5 bases; bases outside gene matches: 4. CDR3 protein: CASSSDRANEKLFF. Here the CDR3 DNA reads TGCGCCAGCAGCTCCGACAGGGCGAATGAAAAACTGTTTTTT. The full variable domain, completed using reference TRBV5-1 and TRBJ1-4, is KAGVTQTPRYLIKTRGQQVTLSCSPISGHRSVSWYQQTPGQGLQFLFEYFSETQRNKGNFPGRFSGRQFSNSRSEMNVSTLELGDSALYLCASSSDRANEKLFFGSGTQLSVL.

This clone appeared once. CDR3 in amino acids: CASSLGAGTGTGELFF. The CDR3 DNA is TGTGCCAGCAGCTTAGGAGCCGGGACAGGGACCGGGGAGCTGTTTTTT. The chain employs TRBV7-9 and TRBJ2-2; TRBD1 aligns across 9 bases. The J segment lost 5 bases and the V segment lost 1 base, leaving 5 bases of the junction unmatched. Germline CDR1 SEHNR, CDR2 FQNEAQ (reference sequence). This CDR3 region has 16 residues.

This sequence joins TRBV7-9 and TRBJ1-4; the D is unclear. This CDR3 is built from 16 residues. The germline CDR1 and CDR2 sequences are SEHNR and FQNEAQ (reference sequence). V dropped 5 bases and J dropped 7 bases, with 20 bases sitting between them. CDR3 in amino acids: CASSPAVGRGSEKLFF. The CDR3, as DNA: TGTGCCAGCAGCCCGGCCGTTGGACGTGGGAGTGAAAAACTGTTTTTT.

The V and J genes are TRBV3-1 (or the pseudogene TRBV3-2) and TRBJ1-1, with 8 bases that match TRBD1. The CDR3 runs 14 residues. The ends lost 2 bases at V and 5 bases at J; junction bases unmatched: 4. CDR1 LGHDT and CDR2 YNNKEL come from the germline V gene (reference sequence). CDR3 coding DNA: TGTGCCAGCAGCCAATTTACAGGGGGTACTGAAGCTTTCTTT. This gives the protein CASSQFTGGTEAFF.

This chain links TRBV5-5 with TRBJ1-1, with no clear D. CDR3 size: 13 residues. Germline V lookup: CDR1 SGHKS, CDR2 YYEKEE (reference sequence). Trimming pared 0 bases from V and 4 bases from J, leaving 7 bases between. CDR3 protein: CASSLVRATEAFF. CDR3 bases: TGTGCCAGCAGCTTGGTGCGTGCCACTGAAGCTTTCTTT.

The genes are TRBV5-6 and TRBJ2-7, with 7 bases identical to TRBD1. Germline CDR1 reads SGHDT; CDR2 reads YYEEEE. V shed 4 bases, J shed 7 bases, and the junction held 8 bases outside the gene matches. The CDR3 length is 13 residues. The CDR3 region is CASSMTGSGEQYF. As DNA, the CDR3 is TGTGCCAGCAGCATGACAGGGTCGGGGGAGCAGTACTTC.

As for this clone: The sample has other DNA sequences that encode this CDR3 too. The genes are TRBV6-5 and TRBJ1-5, with 9 bases matching TRBD1. Losses at the gene ends were 5 bases for V and 4 bases for J; bases not matched to a gene: 3. Germline V CDR1 and CDR2: MNHEY, SVGAGI. The CDR3 runs to 14 residues. CDR3 in amino acids: CASSHGQGNQPQHF. The CDR3 nucleotides read TGTGCCAGCAGTCACGGACAGGGGAATCAGCCCCAGCATTTT.

The chain is built from TRBV5-6 and TRBJ1-6, with D possibly TRBD1 on 6 matching bases. Germline V lookup: CDR1 SGHDT, CDR2 YYEEEE. CDR3 length equals 15 residues. With 4 bases removed from V and 7 bases from J, the gap between germline ends came to 15 bases. The CDR3 protein is CASSRLDSTNSPLHF. The CDR3 bases are TGTGCCAGCAGCCGATTGGACAGCACAAATTCACCCCTCCACTTT.

CDR3 residues: CASSQTAGGYGNTIYF. The CDR3 coding sequence is TGTGCCAGCAGCCAGACCGCAGGGGGGTACGGAAACACCATATATTTT. The chain is built from TRBV14 and TRBJ1-3; 7 bases line up with TRBD1. V shed 3 bases and J 4 bases; nucleotides not matched to a gene: 9. The CDR3 length is 16 residues. The germline gives CDR1 SGHDN, CDR2 FVKESK.

V and J are TRBV7-9 and TRBJ2-1; the D gene is possibly TRBD2 (5 bases). The CDR3 is made up of 14 amino acids. Per the germline V gene, CDR1 is SEHNR and CDR2 is FQNEAQ (reference sequence). V was clipped by 4 bases and J by 5 bases, with 12 bases between them. This CDR3 is CASSSYGGHNEQFF. The CDR3 DNA reads as TGTGCCAGCAGCTCGTACGGAGGACACAATGAGCAGTTCTTC. The whole variable domain, filled in from reference TRBV7-9 and TRBJ2-1, reads DTGVSQNPRHKITKRGQNVTFRCDPISEHNRLYWYRQTLGQGPEFLTYFQNEAQLEKSRLLSDRFSAERPKGSFSTLEIQRTEQGDSAMYLCASSSYGGHNEQFFGPGTRLTVL.

This clone was detected once. In DNA form, the CDR3 reads TGTGCCAGCAGCTCAGGGGGCCAGAACTATGGCTACACCTTC. Residues: CASSSGGQNYGYTF. The chain has TRBV7-2 and TRBJ1-2; TRBD1 agrees at 8 bases. V lost 4 bases and J lost 2; bases outside the gene matches: 3. This CDR3 comprises 14 residues. Per germline, CDR1 SGHTA and CDR2 FQGNSA.

This rearrangement joins TRBV21-1 to TRBJ1-4; TRBD1, the table's D call, lacks a check against the DNA. TRBV21-1 is described as a pseudogene. CDR3 length: 15 amino acids. CDR3 loop: CASPVSRDNDEKLFF. The CDR3 bases are TGTGCCAGCCCAGTTTCCAGGGATAATGATGAAAAACTGTTTTTT.

CDR3 coding DNA: TGTGCCAGCAGCCCACCAACAGGGCACAATGAGCAGTTCTTC. Residues: CASSPPTGHNEQFF. The gene calls are TRBV7-9 and TRBJ2-1, with D possibly being TRBD1 (6 bases). CDR3 length: 14 amino acids. Trimming stripped 5 bases from V and 5 bases from J, with 13 bases between. Germline V lookup: CDR1 SEHNR, CDR2 FQNEAQ (reference sequence). Variable domain in full (rest from reference TRBV7-9 and TRBJ2-1): DTGVSQNPRHKITKRGQNVTFRCDPISEHNRLYWYRQTLGQGPEFLTYFQNEAQLEKSRLLSDRFSAERPKGSFSTLEIQRTEQGDSAMYLCASSPPTGHNEQFFGPGTRLTVL.

The V call is TRBV7-3, the J call TRBJ1-1, with no clear D. The CDR3 consists of 14 residues. Germline lookup yields CDR1 SGHTA and CDR2 FQGTGA. V was trimmed by 1 base and J by 1 base, leaving 7 bases between them. The DNA for the CDR3 is TGTGCCAGCAGCTTAATGGCGGGGAACACTGAAGCTTTCTTT. Translation gives CASSLMAGNTEAFF. Full variable domain (outside the CDR3, taken from reference TRBV7-3 and TRBJ1-1): GAGVSQTPSNKVTEKGKYVELRCDPISGHTALYWYRQSLGQGPEFLIYFQGTGAADDSGLPNDRFFAVRPEGSVSTLKIQRTERGDSAVYLCASSLMAGNTEAFFGQGTRLTVV.

Comments on this clone: Other nucleotide sequences from this sample produce the same CDR3. V gene TRBV9 combines with J gene TRBJ2-3, with D tentatively TRBD2 (6 bases). The V gene's germline CDR1 is SGDLS and CDR2 YYNGEE. CDR3 length equals 15 residues. V lost 0 bases to trimming and J lost 1 base, with 9 bases between them. The CDR3, as DNA: TGTGCCAGCAGCGTAGTAGGCGGGGGCACAGATACGCAGTATTTT. Translating it yields CASSVVGGGTDTQYF.

The chain uses TRBV19 and TRBJ1-5; D is undetermined. CDR3 length: 15 residues. Trimming removed 4 bases from V and 4 bases from J, with 14 bases in between. Germline CDR1 and CDR2: LNHDA and SQIVND (reference sequence). CDR3 region: CASSNGLAENQPQHF. CDR3 coding DNA: TGTGCCAGTAGTAATGGATTAGCGGAGAATCAGCCCCAGCATTTT.